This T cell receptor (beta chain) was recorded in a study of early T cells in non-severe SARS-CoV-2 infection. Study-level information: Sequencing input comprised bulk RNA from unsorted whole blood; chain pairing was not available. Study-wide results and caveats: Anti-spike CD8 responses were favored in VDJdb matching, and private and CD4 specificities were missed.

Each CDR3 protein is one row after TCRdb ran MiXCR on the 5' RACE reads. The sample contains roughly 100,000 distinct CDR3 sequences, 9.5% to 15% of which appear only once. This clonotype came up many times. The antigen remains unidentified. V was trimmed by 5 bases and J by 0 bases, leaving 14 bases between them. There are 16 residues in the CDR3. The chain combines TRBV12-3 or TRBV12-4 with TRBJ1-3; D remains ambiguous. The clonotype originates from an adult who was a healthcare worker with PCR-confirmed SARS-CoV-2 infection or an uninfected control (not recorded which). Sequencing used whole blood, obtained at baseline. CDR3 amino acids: CASSPRGSHSGNTIYF. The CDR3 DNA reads TGTGCCAGCAGTCCCCGGGGTTCCCACTCTGGAAACACCATATATTTT.